The rows below give T cell receptor beta chains drawn from one sample of a study of shared clonotypes between healthy human individuals. Repertoires were generated with immunoSEQ multiplex PCR, while TCRdb's copy carries only in-frame clones and drops some. The table shows millions of clones, with around 94% occurring only once. Sequenced sample: naive CD4+ T cells sorted from blood. The receptors derive from a man between 18 and 35 years old in good health. The CDR3 runs from the conserved cysteine through the conserved F or W. Fields, in order: V gene, J gene, CDR3 protein.

TRBV13,TRBJ2-3,CASSLLATDTQYF
TRBV6-1,TRBJ1-5,CASRPGPNQPQHF
TRBV20-1,TRBJ2-3,CSARPRPDGYF
TRBV2,TRBJ2-1,CASSGTGGTYNEQFF
TRBV7-2,TRBJ2-4,CASSLGPTTAKNIQYF
TRBV19,TRBJ2-7,CASNSGVYEQYF
TRBV2,TRBJ1-1,CANYRGDMTEAFF
TRBV7-2,TRBJ2-7,CASSFSGAGEVEYF
TRBV9,TRBJ2-7,CASSASGLAGEQYF
TRBV18,TRBJ1-6,CASSSTEGSPLHF
TRBV30,TRBJ2-5,CAWTFRETQYF
TRBV10-3,TRBJ2-5,CAISESEGKGTQYF
TRBV27,TRBJ1-1,CASSLRSGSEAFF
TRBV6-1,TRBJ1-1,CASSEYSGGTMNTEAFF
TRBV15,TRBJ1-1,CATSRGTPKANTEAFF
TRBV9,TRBJ2-1,CASSPSGGSSYNEQFF
TRBV4-3,TRBJ2-1,CASSLDWTVYNEQFF